This entry is about one TCR beta chain. Its antigen remains unknown. The J segment lost 1 base and the V segment lost 5 bases, leaving 5 bases of the junction unmatched. CDR3 length: 15 amino acids. CDR1 and CDR2 (germline): MGHRA, YSYEKL. Healthy donors had no documented immune events, such as infections, while sampled. This record comes from a study of identifying expanded T cells in peripheral blood. Findings and caveats of the study: Differentially abundant clones: about 1.1 between replicates, around 16 at about 13 days, approximately 18 at four.

Data came from immunoSEQ multiplex PCR; TCRdb stores just in-frame clones and leaves some out. This sample has around 100,000 clones, with 88% found just once. The chain uses TRBV4-1 and TRBJ2-5; 9 nucleotides agree with TRBD2. The sequence derives from a person aged 18 to 75 in good health. Sequenced: blood. The CDR3 spells CASSGLAGFQETQYF. CDR3 coding DNA: TGCGCCAGCAGCGGCCTAGCGGGGTTCCAAGAGACCCAGTACTTC.